One sample yielded the 10 T cell receptor beta chains listed below, sequenced in a study of T cell responses to AZD1222 COVID-19 vaccine. Libraries were prepared by immunoSEQ multiplex PCR; TCRdb keeps only in-frame clonotypes and omits some of them. This sample has approximately 160,000 clones, with about nine tenths found just once. This specimen was peripheral blood, taken on day 0 of AZD1222 vaccination. The receptor set was obtained from an adult in good health.

The V call is TRBV4-1, the J call TRBJ2-7, with a tentative D call TRBD2 (6 bases). This CDR3 is built from 18 residues. CDR1 and CDR2 from the germline V gene are MGHRA and YSYEKL. The V end lost 1 base, the J end lost 2 bases, and 21 bases lay between the germline ends. Written as DNA, the CDR3 is TGCGCCAGCAGCCAAGCCTCGTCGGTGGGAGGAAAACCCTACGAGCAGTACTTC. Amino acids: CASSQASSVGGKPYEQYF.

The gene calls are TRBV7-9 and TRBJ2-7; D is unresolved. The CDR3 loop spans 11 amino acids. V lost 4 bases and J 6 bases, leaving 7 bases between the germline ends. The germline gives CDR1 SEHNR, CDR2 FQNEAQ (reference sequence). CDR3 nucleotide sequence: TGTGCCAGCAGCTCCGCTCGCGAGCAGTACTTC. It encodes CASSSAREQYF.

The rearrangement uses TRBV6-4 and TRBJ2-4; 8 nucleotides line up with TRBD2. Germline lookup yields CDR1 MRHNA and CDR2 SNTAGT. The V and J ends lost 7 bases and 3 bases, in that order; junction bases with no gene match: 8. The CDR3 length is 15 residues. CDR3 DNA: TGTGCCAGCACCACACGGGGGGGAGTCAAAAACATTCAGTACTTC. It codes for CASTTRGGVKNIQYF.

This chain joins TRBV27 and TRBJ1-5; TRBD1 matches 9 bases. The trim removed 6 bases at V and 3 bases at J, leaving 9 bases unmatched. The germline gives CDR1 MNHEY, CDR2 SMNVEV (reference sequence). This CDR3 is 16 amino acids long. Here the CDR3 reads CASRPTGGPTNQPQHF. The DNA of the CDR3 is TGTGCCAGCAGGCCCACAGGGGGCCCTACCAATCAGCCCCAGCATTTT.

The V call is TRBV11-2, the J call TRBJ1-1; D might be TRBD1 (6 bases). CDR3 size: 13 residues. The V gene lost 6 bases and the J gene lost 5 bases, with 13 bases spanning the gap. The V gene's germline CDR1 is SGHAT and CDR2 FQNNGV. DNA of the CDR3: TGTGCCAGCAGTCAAGGGGGTTGGACTGAAGCTTTCTTT. It yields the protein CASSQGGWTEAFF.

The genes are TRBV14 and TRBJ2-7; D is unclear. Germline V gene lookup returns CDR1 SGHDN and CDR2 FVKESK. The CDR3 is 13 amino acids. With 4 bases removed from V and 3 bases from J, the gap between germline ends came to 10 bases. For the CDR3, the DNA is TGTGCCAGCAGCCTAAGACACTACTACGAGCAGTACTTC. Its translation is CASSLRHYYEQYF.

This clone was picked up one time. The V gene is TRBV6-5, the J gene TRBJ2-3, with 7 bases aligning to TRBD1. Germline CDR1 MNHEY, CDR2 SVGAGI. Trimming took 5 bases from V and 2 from J; bases not matched to a gene: 7. This CDR3 spans 15 amino acids. The CDR3 DNA reads TGTGCCAGCAGTCGCGGACAGGACTTCACAGATACGCAGTATTTT. Amino acid sequence: CASSRGQDFTDTQYF.

This clone was seen only a few times. This chain connects TRBV6-5 to TRBJ1-1; 11 bases are shared with TRBD1. Germline assignment: CDR1 MNHEY and CDR2 SVGAGI. J was trimmed by 4 bases and V by 10 bases; bases with no gene match: 11. CDR3 length equals 15 residues. In nucleotides, the CDR3 is TGTGCCATCCGAAGGGCCGGGACAGGGGGCACTGAAGCTTTCTTT. Encoded protein: CAIRRAGTGGTEAFF.

V usage is TRBV9 and J usage is TRBJ1-1; a weak D match, TRBD1 (6 bases). CDR1 and CDR2 (germline): SGDLS, YYNGEE. The V gene lost 2 bases and the J gene lost 2 bases, with 10 bases spanning the gap. The CDR3 contains 14 residues. The chain's CDR3 is CASSVDSFNTEAFF. CDR3 sequence (DNA): TGTGCCAGCAGCGTGGACAGCTTTAACACTGAAGCTTTCTTT.

The chain recombines TRBV24-1 with TRBJ1-1; D ambiguous. Germline V gives CDR1 KGHDR, CDR2 SFDVKD. The CDR3 length is 12 residues. V lost 9 bases, J lost 0 bases, and 7 bases lay in between. CDR3 sequence reads: CATPTLNTEAFF. CDR3 nucleotides: TGTGCCACCCCGACGTTGAACACTGAAGCTTTCTTT.